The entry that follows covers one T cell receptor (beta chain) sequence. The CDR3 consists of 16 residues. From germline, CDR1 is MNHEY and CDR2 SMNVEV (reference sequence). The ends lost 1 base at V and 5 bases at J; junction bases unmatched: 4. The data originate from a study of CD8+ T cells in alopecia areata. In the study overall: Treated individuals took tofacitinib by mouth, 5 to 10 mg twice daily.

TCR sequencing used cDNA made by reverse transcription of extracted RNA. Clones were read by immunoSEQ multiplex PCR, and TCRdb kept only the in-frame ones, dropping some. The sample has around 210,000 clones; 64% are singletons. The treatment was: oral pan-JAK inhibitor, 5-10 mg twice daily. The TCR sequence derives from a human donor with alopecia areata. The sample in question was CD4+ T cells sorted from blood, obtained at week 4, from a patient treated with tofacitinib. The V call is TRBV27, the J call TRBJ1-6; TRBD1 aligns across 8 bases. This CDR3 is CASSLWMTGDNSPLHF. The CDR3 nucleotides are TGTGCCAGCAGTTTATGGATGACAGGGGATAATTCACCCCTCCACTTT.